This T cell receptor (beta chain) comes out of a study of T cell changes during pregnancy in multiple sclerosis. The CDR3 is 15 residues long. Germline lookup yields CDR1 SGHAT and CDR2 FQNNGV. V lost 1 base and J lost 5, with 12 bases in between. Sequencing used immunoSEQ multiplex PCR; TCRdb keeps in-frame clones, though not all of them. Among approximately 50,000 clones, 92% were seen once, and the ten largest hold 0.39%. The genes are TRBV11-2 and TRBJ1-5; possibly TRBD1 for D (6 bases). The sequence was obtained from a female donor with multiple sclerosis, enrolled in a pregnancy study. Here the sequenced sample was CD4+ T cells from peripheral blood mononuclear cells, taken after pregnancy. CDR3: CASSLAGRGYQPQHF. In DNA form, the CDR3 reads TGTGCCAGCAGCTTAGCAGGTAGGGGGTATCAGCCCCAGCATTTT.